This TCR beta chain stems from a study of tumor-infiltrating lymphocytes in primary liver carcinoma. General study points: Less overlap was seen in tumor-adjacent and tumor-blood pairs than in tumor region pairs.

Researchers generated TCR beta cDNA from around 0.55 ug of total RNA, relying on a constant-region primer. Three rounds of nested multiplex PCR with slightly modified ARM-PCR produced TCR beta libraries. TRBV1-TRBV30 forward primers paired with a C-beta reverse primer were used in the first two PCR rounds, which ran around 10 cycles each. Each CDR3 protein is one row after TCRdb ran MiXCR on the multiplex PCR reads. The sample contains about 210,000 distinct CDR3 sequences, roughly 80% of which appear only once. The CDR3 spans 17 residues. The V gene's germline CDR1 is LGHNA and CDR2 YSLEER. Unsorted bulk tissue, roughly 20-34 mg of it, served as the source for co-extraction of RNA and DNA. No treatment had been given to the patients, who were chronically infected with HBV. For this clonotype: The antigen remains unidentified. The CDR3 does not end in the conserved phenylalanine or tryptophan, so this is likely a read error.

The chain has TRBV4-3 and TRBJ1-6, with D tentatively TRBD1 (5 bases). The sample taken for sequencing was tumor tissue from primary liver carcinoma. The TCR originated in a middle-aged man with primary liver carcinoma and hepatitis B virus infection. CDR3 in amino acids: CASSQDPRTGYNSPLHL. In DNA, the CDR3 is TGTGCCAGCAGCCAAGATCCTCGAACAGGCTATAATTCACCCCTCCACTTA.